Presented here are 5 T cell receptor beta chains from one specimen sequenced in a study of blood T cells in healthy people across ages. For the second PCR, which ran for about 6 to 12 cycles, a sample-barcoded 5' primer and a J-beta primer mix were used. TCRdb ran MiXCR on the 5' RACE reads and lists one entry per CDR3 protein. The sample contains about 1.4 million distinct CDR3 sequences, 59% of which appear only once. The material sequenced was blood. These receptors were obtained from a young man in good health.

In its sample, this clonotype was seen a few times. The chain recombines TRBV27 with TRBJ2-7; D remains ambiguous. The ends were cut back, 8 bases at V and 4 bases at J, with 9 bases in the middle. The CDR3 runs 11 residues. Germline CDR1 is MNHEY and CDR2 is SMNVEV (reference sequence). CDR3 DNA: TGTGCCAGCGGCCATGGATACGAGCAGTACTTC. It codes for CASGHGYEQYF.

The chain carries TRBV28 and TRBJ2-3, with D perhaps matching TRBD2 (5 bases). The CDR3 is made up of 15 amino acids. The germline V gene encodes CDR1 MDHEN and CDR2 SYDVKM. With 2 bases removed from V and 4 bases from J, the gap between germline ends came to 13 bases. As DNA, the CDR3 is TGTGCCAGCAGTTTACAGAGGGTTTGGTCAGATACGCAGTATTTT. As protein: CASSLQRVWSDTQYF.

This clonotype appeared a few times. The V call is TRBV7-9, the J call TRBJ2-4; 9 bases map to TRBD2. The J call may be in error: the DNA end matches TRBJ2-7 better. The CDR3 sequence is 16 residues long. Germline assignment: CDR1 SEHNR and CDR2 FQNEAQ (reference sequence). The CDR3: CASSTPGLAGAYEQYF. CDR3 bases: TGTGCCAGCAGCACCCCTGGATTAGCGGGGGCTTACGAGCAGTACTTC.

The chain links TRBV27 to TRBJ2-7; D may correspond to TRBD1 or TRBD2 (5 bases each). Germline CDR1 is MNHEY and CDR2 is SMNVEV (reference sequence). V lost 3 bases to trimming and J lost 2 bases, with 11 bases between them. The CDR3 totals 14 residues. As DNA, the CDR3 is TGTGCCAGCAGTTTTAACGGGGCTCCCTACGAGCAGTACTTC. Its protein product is CASSFNGAPYEQYF.

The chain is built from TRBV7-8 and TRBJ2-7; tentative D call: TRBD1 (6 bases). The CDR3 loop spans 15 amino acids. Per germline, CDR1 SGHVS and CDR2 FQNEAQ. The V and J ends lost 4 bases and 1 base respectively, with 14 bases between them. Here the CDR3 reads CASSSARDTSYEQYF. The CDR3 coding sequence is TGTGCCAGCAGCTCCGCCCGGGACACATCCTACGAGCAGTACTTC.